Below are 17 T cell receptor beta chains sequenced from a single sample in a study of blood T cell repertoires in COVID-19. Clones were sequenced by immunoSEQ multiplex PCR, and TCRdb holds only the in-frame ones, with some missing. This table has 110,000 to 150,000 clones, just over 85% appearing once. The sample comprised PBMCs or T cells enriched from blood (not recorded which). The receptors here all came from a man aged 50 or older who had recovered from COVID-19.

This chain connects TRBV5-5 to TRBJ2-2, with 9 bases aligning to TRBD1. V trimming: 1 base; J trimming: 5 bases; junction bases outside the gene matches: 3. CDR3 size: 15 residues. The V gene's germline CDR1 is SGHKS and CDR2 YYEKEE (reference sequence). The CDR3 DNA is TGTGCCAGCAGCTTGTTGGACAGGGGAACCGGGGAGCTGTTTTTT. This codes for CASSLLDRGTGELFF.

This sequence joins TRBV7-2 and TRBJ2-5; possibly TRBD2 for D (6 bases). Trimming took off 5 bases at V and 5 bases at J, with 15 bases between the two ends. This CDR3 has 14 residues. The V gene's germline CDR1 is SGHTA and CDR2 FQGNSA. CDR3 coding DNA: TGTGCCAGCAGCCCGCGTCGGGCGGGGGAGACCCAGTACTTC. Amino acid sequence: CASSPRRAGETQYF.

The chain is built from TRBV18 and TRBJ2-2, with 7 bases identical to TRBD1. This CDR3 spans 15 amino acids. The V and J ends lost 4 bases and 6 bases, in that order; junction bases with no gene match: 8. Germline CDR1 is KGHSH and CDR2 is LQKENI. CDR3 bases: TGTGCCAGCTCACGGGACAGACCCCCAGCCGGGGAGCTGTTTTTT. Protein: CASSRDRPPAGELFF.

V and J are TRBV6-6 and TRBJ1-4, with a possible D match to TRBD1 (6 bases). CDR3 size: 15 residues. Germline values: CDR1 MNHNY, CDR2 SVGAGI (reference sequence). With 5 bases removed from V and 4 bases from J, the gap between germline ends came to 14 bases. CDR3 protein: CASSRPGQYNEKLFF. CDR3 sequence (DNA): TGTGCCAGCAGTCGTCCCGGACAGTATAATGAAAAACTGTTTTTT.

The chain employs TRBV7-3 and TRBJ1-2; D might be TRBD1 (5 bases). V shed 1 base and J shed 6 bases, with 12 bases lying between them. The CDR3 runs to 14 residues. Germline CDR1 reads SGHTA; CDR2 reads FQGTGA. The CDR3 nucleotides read TGTGCCAGCAGCTTAATCCGGACATCCGATGGCTACACCTTC. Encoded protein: CASSLIRTSDGYTF.

The CDR3 loop reads CASSLQGLAGTDTQYF. The CDR3 DNA reads as TGTGCCAGCAGCTTACAAGGACTAGCGGGAACAGATACGCAGTATTTT. The J gene is TRBJ2-3, the V gene TRBV11-3; TRBD2 matches 12 bases. The CDR3 extends over 16 amino acids. In germline, CDR1 is SGHNT, CDR2 YENEEA. The trim removed 2 bases at V and 3 bases at J, leaving 3 bases unmatched.

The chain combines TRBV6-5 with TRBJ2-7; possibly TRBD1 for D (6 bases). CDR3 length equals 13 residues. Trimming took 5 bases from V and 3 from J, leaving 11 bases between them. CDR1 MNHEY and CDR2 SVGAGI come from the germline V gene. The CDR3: CASSNQGFYEQYF. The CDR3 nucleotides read TGTGCCAGCAGTAACCAGGGGTTCTACGAGCAGTACTTC.

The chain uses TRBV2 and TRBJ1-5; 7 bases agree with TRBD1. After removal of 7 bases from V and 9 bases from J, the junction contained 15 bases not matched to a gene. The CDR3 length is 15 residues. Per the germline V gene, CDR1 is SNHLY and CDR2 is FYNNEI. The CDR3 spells CASTHQGVTRSPQHF. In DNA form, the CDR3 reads TGTGCCAGCACTCATCAGGGGGTCACGAGATCGCCCCAGCATTTT.

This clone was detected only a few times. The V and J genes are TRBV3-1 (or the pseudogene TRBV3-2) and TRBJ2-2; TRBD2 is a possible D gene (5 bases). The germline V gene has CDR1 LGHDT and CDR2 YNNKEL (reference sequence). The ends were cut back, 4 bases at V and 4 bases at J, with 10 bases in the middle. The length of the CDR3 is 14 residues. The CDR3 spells CASSLRDTTGELFF. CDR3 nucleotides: TGTGCCAGCAGCCTGAGGGATACCACCGGGGAGCTGTTTTTT.

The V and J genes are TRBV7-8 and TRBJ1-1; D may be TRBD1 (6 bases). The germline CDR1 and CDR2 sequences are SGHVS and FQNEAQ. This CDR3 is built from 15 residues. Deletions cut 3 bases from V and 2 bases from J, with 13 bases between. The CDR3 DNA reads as TGTGCCAGCAGCTTTCTCTCAGGGGTCAACACTGAAGCTTTCTTT. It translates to CASSFLSGVNTEAFF.

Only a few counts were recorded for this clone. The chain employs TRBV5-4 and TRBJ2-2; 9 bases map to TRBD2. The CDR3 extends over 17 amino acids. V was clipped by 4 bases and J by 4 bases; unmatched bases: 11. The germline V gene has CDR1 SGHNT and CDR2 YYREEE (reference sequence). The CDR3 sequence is CASSPLFAGGGTGELFF. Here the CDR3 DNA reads TGTGCCAGCAGCCCTCTTTTCGCGGGAGGGGGCACCGGGGAGCTGTTTTTT.

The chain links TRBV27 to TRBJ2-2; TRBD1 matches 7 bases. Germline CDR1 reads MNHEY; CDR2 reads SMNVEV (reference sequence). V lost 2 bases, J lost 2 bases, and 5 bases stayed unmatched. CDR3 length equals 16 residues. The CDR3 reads CASSLNRGQNTGELFF. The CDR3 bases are TGTGCCAGCAGTTTAAATAGGGGGCAAAACACCGGGGAGCTGTTTTTT.

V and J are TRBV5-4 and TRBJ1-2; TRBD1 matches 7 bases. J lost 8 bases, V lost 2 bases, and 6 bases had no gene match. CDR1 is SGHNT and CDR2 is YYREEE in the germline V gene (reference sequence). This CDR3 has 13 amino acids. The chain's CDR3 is CASSLQGTRGYTF. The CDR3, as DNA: TGTGCCAGCAGCTTACAGGGGACCCGCGGCTACACCTTC.

CDR3 in amino acids: CASSPRTGYGYTF. CDR3 DNA: TGTGCCAGCAGCCCGCGGACAGGGTACGGCTACACCTTC. V and J are TRBV9 and TRBJ1-2, with 8 bases lining up with TRBD1. Germline V gives CDR1 SGDLS, CDR2 YYNGEE. V lost 4 bases, J lost 8 bases, and 7 bases stayed unmatched. The CDR3 has 13 amino acids.

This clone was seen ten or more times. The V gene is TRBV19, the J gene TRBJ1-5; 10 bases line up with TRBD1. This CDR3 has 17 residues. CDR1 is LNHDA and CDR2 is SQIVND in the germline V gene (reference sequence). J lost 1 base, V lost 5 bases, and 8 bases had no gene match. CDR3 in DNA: TGTGCCAGTAGTCTCGGACAGGGGGGTGAGAGCAATCAGCCCCAGCATTTT. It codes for CASSLGQGGESNQPQHF.

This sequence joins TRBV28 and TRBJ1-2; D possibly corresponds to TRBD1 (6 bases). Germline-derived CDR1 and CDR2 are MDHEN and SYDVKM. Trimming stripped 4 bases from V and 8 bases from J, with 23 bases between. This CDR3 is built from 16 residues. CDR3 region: CASSSVPTGTPGGYTF. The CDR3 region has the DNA TGTGCCAGCAGTTCCGTGCCAACCGGGACACCTGGAGGCTACACCTTC.

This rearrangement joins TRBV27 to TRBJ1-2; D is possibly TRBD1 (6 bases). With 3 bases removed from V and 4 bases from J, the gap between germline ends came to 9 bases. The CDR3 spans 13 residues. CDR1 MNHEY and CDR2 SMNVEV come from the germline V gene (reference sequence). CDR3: CASSLDSTYGYTF. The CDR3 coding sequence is TGTGCCAGCAGTTTGGACAGCACCTATGGCTACACCTTC.